A selection of T cell receptor beta chains follows, all from one sample in a study of cytomegalovirus exposure and HLA in healthy donors. Assay: immunoSEQ multiplex PCR; the TCRdb copy retains only in-frame clones and omits some. The sample lists about 140,000 clones; roughly 80% were seen once. Sequenced sample: PBMCs. The receptors come from a man between 18 and 29 years old in good health and CMV-seropositive. Both conserved end residues are part of each CDR3. Each record gives: clone size, D gene, V gene, CDR3 length, J gene, CDR3 DNA, CDR3 protein. The D gene is left open where the match is weak. The size of a clone is reported for some rows only, either as once, few or many, or as a class for expanded clones.

clone_size: .; d_call: .; v_call: TRBV19; cdr3_length: 15; j_call: TRBJ1-1; cdr3_nt: TGTGCCAGTAGGGAGGGCCCTCGACCGAACACTGAAGCTTTCTTC; cdr3_aa: CASREGPRPNTEAFF
clone_size: .; d_call: .; v_call: TRBV21-1; cdr3_length: 19; j_call: TRBJ2-5; cdr3_nt: TGTGCCAGCAGCAATAGGACTAGCGGGAGGCGGGAGCGGCAAGAGACCCAGTACTTC; cdr3_aa: CASSNRTSGRRERQETQYF
clone_size: .; d_call: .; v_call: TRBV27; cdr3_length: 15; j_call: TRBJ2-1; cdr3_nt: TGTACCAGCAGTCGCTCTAGCGCGAATTACAATGAGCAGTTCTTC; cdr3_aa: CTSSRSSANYNEQFF
clone_size: .; d_call: TRBD1; v_call: TRBV29-1; cdr3_length: 12; j_call: TRBJ1-4; cdr3_nt: TGCAGCGTCCGGGACAGGGGTGAAAAACTGTTTTTT; cdr3_aa: CSVRDRGEKLFF
clone_size: .; d_call: .; v_call: TRBV14; cdr3_length: 15; j_call: TRBJ1-1; cdr3_nt: TGTGCCAGCAGCCAAGTCCCAGGACAGAACACTGAAGCTTTCTTT; cdr3_aa: CASSQVPGQNTEAFF
clone_size: .; d_call: TRBD2; v_call: TRBV30; cdr3_length: 16; j_call: TRBJ2-5; cdr3_nt: TGTGCCTGGACCCACCAGGGAGGACTAGCGGGAGAAACCCAGTACTTC; cdr3_aa: CAWTHQGGLAGETQYF
clone_size: few; d_call: TRBD2; v_call: TRBV5-1; cdr3_length: 16; j_call: TRBJ2-1; cdr3_nt: TGCGCCAGCAGCGGGGGACTAGCGGGAAGGACCGACGAGCAGTTCTTC; cdr3_aa: CASSGGLAGRTDEQFF
clone_size: .; d_call: .; v_call: TRBV5-6; cdr3_length: 15; j_call: TRBJ2-7; cdr3_nt: TGTGCCAGCAGCGGGGACTCGCTGAGCTCCTACGAGCAGTACTTC; cdr3_aa: CASSGDSLSSYEQYF
clone_size: .; d_call: .; v_call: TRBV9; cdr3_length: 19; j_call: TRBJ2-7; cdr3_nt: TGTGCCAGCAGCGTAGTAGTAGATATTGTGGGGGAGGTGGGATACGAGCAGTACTTC; cdr3_aa: CASSVVVDIVGEVGYEQYF
clone_size: .; d_call: TRBD2; v_call: TRBV28; cdr3_length: 15; j_call: TRBJ2-1; cdr3_nt: TGTGCCAGCAGTCCACATAGACTAGCCTCGCGGGAGCAGTTCTTC; cdr3_aa: CASSPHRLASREQFF
clone_size: few; d_call: .; v_call: TRBV7-2; cdr3_length: 13; j_call: TRBJ2-5; cdr3_nt: TGTGCCAGCAGCCACGGGACTCAAGAGACCCAGTACTTC; cdr3_aa: CASSHGTQETQYF
clone_size: .; d_call: .; v_call: TRBV27; cdr3_length: 14; j_call: TRBJ2-7; cdr3_nt: TGTGCCAGCAGGCCTACAGGGTTGTCCTACGAGCAGTACTTC; cdr3_aa: CASRPTGLSYEQYF
clone_size: few; d_call: .; v_call: TRBV7-9; cdr3_length: 14; j_call: TRBJ2-7; cdr3_nt: TGTGCCAGCAGCTTAGCCCGGGATCAACACGAGCAGTACTTC; cdr3_aa: CASSLARDQHEQYF
clone_size: few; d_call: TRBD2; v_call: TRBV5-6; cdr3_length: 12; j_call: TRBJ2-7; cdr3_nt: TGTGCCAGCAGCTCGGGAGGTCGAGAGCAGTACTTC; cdr3_aa: CASSSGGREQYF
clone_size: few; d_call: TRBD1; v_call: TRBV28; cdr3_length: 16; j_call: TRBJ2-4; cdr3_nt: TGTGCCAGCAGGCGTCGGGACAGGGGACCCAAAAACATTCAGTACTTC; cdr3_aa: CASRRRDRGPKNIQYF
clone_size: .; d_call: .; v_call: TRBV7-9; cdr3_length: 18; j_call: TRBJ1-2; cdr3_nt: TGTGCCAGCAGCCCGATGGGTGGGACTCCGAACTACAGCTATGGCTACACCTTC; cdr3_aa: CASSPMGGTPNYSYGYTF
clone_size: few; d_call: .; v_call: TRBV6-5; cdr3_length: 14; j_call: TRBJ2-3; cdr3_nt: TGTGCCTCGACCTTGCGGGGAGGAGCAGATACGCAGTATTTT; cdr3_aa: CASTLRGGADTQYF
clone_size: .; d_call: TRBD2; v_call: TRBV27; cdr3_length: 14; j_call: TRBJ2-5; cdr3_nt: TGTGCCAGCAGTTGGGGACTAGCGCAAGAGACCCAGTACTTC; cdr3_aa: CASSWGLAQETQYF
clone_size: .; d_call: .; v_call: TRBV4-2; cdr3_length: 15; j_call: TRBJ1-1; cdr3_nt: TGTGCCAGCAGCCAAGTATCGTCCAGGGACTCTGAAGCTTTCTTT; cdr3_aa: CASSQVSSRDSEAFF
clone_size: .; d_call: TRBD2; v_call: TRBV6-6; cdr3_length: 16; j_call: TRBJ2-1; cdr3_nt: TGTGCCAGCACCTCAGGCCCCGGGAGGGGGTACAATGAGCAGTTCTTC; cdr3_aa: CASTSGPGRGYNEQFF
clone_size: .; d_call: .; v_call: TRBV7-9; cdr3_length: 17; j_call: TRBJ1-2; cdr3_nt: TGTTCCAGCAGCTTATCCTTCGGGGCTCATACGCAGGGGGGCTACACCTTC; cdr3_aa: CSSSLSFGAHTQGGYTF
clone_size: .; d_call: .; v_call: TRBV5-1; cdr3_length: 13; j_call: TRBJ1-2; cdr3_nt: TGCGCCAGCAGCTTGGGCCGAGGGTTTGGCTACACCTTC; cdr3_aa: CASSLGRGFGYTF
clone_size: once; d_call: TRBD1; v_call: TRBV23-1; cdr3_length: 14; j_call: TRBJ2-7; cdr3_nt: TGCGCCAGCAGACAGGGACAGGCACCCTACGAGCAGTACTTC; cdr3_aa: CASRQGQAPYEQYF
clone_size: .; d_call: TRBD2; v_call: TRBV7-2; cdr3_length: 16; j_call: TRBJ2-2; cdr3_nt: TGTGCCGCCGGGACTAGCGGGAGATTGGGCACCGGGGAGCTGTTTTTT; cdr3_aa: CAAGTSGRLGTGELFF
clone_size: .; d_call: TRBD1; v_call: TRBV27; cdr3_length: 14; j_call: TRBJ1-2; cdr3_nt: TGTGCCAGCAGCGAGGACAGGGGGGACTATGGCTACACCTTC; cdr3_aa: CASSEDRGDYGYTF
clone_size: .; d_call: .; v_call: TRBV5-6; cdr3_length: 13; j_call: TRBJ2-2; cdr3_nt: TGTGCCAGCAGCCAAGACTACACCGGGGAGCTGTTTTTT; cdr3_aa: CASSQDYTGELFF
clone_size: .; d_call: .; v_call: TRBV7-8; cdr3_length: 16; j_call: TRBJ2-2; cdr3_nt: TGTGCCAGCAGCGCCGACGGAAAGTCGAGGGCCGGGGAGCTGTTTTTT; cdr3_aa: CASSADGKSRAGELFF
clone_size: few; d_call: .; v_call: TRBV5-6; cdr3_length: 14; j_call: TRBJ1-1; cdr3_nt: TGTGCCAGCTATATCGGGGAGGGGAACACTGAAGCTTTCTTT; cdr3_aa: CASYIGEGNTEAFF